Listed below are T cell receptor beta chains from one sample, sequenced in a study of cytomegalovirus exposure and HLA in healthy donors. This table comes from immunoSEQ multiplex PCR, and its TCRdb copy is limited to in-frame clones, with some not included. The data show under 150,000 clones, 79% seen once. Sequenced input: PBMCs. The origin of the receptors is a woman in her thirties or forties in good health and CMV-seropositive. Both conserved end residues are part of each CDR3. The order of the fields is CDR3 length, clone size, J gene, V gene, D gene, CDR3 DNA, CDR3 protein. The D gene is left open where the match is weak. Only part of the rows carry a size: once, few, many, or a class if the clone is expanded.

14,.,TRBJ1-4,TRBV7-9,TRBD1,TGTGCCAGCAGCTTTGGACAGGGGTCAGAAAAACTGTTTTTT,CASSFGQGSEKLFF
15,.,TRBJ1-1,TRBV7-9,.,TGTGCCAGCAGCTGGGAGGGGCTTTTGAACACTGAAGCTTTCTTT,CASSWEGLLNTEAFF
13,few,TRBJ1-2,TRBV5-1,.,TGCGCCAGCAGCTTGGAGGGGGGGTATGGCTACACCTTC,CASSLEGGYGYTF
13,.,TRBJ1-2,TRBV7-2,TRBD1,TGTGCCAGCAGCCGACAGGGGGCGCTTGGCTACACCTTC,CASSRQGALGYTF
17,.,TRBJ2-1,TRBV9,TRBD2,TGTGCCAGCAGCGTGGGACTAGCGGGGGGAAGTGGAAATGAGCAGTTCTTC,CASSVGLAGGSGNEQFF
15,.,TRBJ1-6,TRBV19,.,TGTGCCAGTAGTACCGGACAGTGGGTTAATTCACCCCTCCACTTT,CASSTGQWVNSPLHF
15,.,TRBJ1-5,TRBV6-1,TRBD1,TGTGCCAGCAGTGGTATGGGACAGGGGTATCAGCCCCAGCATTTT,CASSGMGQGYQPQHF
14,.,TRBJ1-2,TRBV6-5,.,TGTGCCAGCACAAAGGGGGGGTGGATATTCGGCTACACCTTC,CASTKGGWIFGYTF
14,.,TRBJ1-5,TRBV7-9,.,TGTGCCAGCAACCGGGAAGATAGCAATCAGCCCCAGCATTTT,CASNREDSNQPQHF
15,.,TRBJ2-3,TRBV12-5,TRBD1,TGTGCTGGTGGTCCCGGGACAGGGAGGACAGATACGCAGTATTTT,CAGGPGTGRTDTQYF
12,.,TRBJ1-3,TRBV7-9,.,TGTGCCAGCAGCGAGCGGGTGGGCACCATATATTTT,CASSERVGTIYF
16,.,TRBJ2-5,TRBV4-1,TRBD1,TGCGCCAGCAGCCAAGAACTGGGACAGGGATTCGAGACCCAGTACTTC,CASSQELGQGFETQYF
14,.,TRBJ2-7,TRBV5-6,TRBD2,TGTGCCAGCAGTTCGGGGGGGATCTCCTACGAGCAGTACTTC,CASSSGGISYEQYF
11,.,TRBJ2-1,TRBV30,.,TGTGCCTGGAGTGATTCCAGGGGGCAGTTCTTC,CAWSDSRGQFF
11,.,TRBJ1-2,TRBV5-6,.,TGTGCCAGCAGCTGGCGGGATGGCTACACCTTC,CASSWRDGYTF
16,.,TRBJ1-6,TRBV5-1,TRBD1,TGCGCCAGCAGCTTGGGACAGGGCTCCTATAATTCACCCCTCCACTTT,CASSLGQGSYNSPLHF
16,.,TRBJ1-6,TRBV5-1,.,TGCGCCAGCAGCCTCGAGGGCTTGGGTCATAATTCACCCCTCCACTTT,CASSLEGLGHNSPLHF
14,.,TRBJ2-7,TRBV15,TRBD1,TGTGCCACCAGGGAGACAGGGGGCCCCTCCGAGCAGTACTTC,CATRETGGPSEQYF
15,.,TRBJ2-1,TRBV2,TRBD1,TGTGCCAGCAGTCCCCAGGGGGCTCCCTACAATGAGCAGTTCTTC,CASSPQGAPYNEQFF
15,few,TRBJ2-7,TRBV4-1,TRBD1,TGCGCCAGCAGCCAAGATTCAGGGGGCGGGTCCGAGCAGTACTTC,CASSQDSGGGSEQYF
12,once,TRBJ1-4,TRBV19,TRBD1,TGTGCCAGCGAATACAGGGGTAGCGTTCGGGTTTTT,CASEYRGSVRVF
16,.,TRBJ2-6,TRBV5-1,.,TGCGCCAGCAGTGACGCGGGGTCTAGTGGGGCCAACGTCCTGACTTTC,CASSDAGSSGANVLTF
16,.,TRBJ1-1,TRBV6-5,TRBD1,TGTGCCAGCAGTTACTCGATTGGGACAGGGGAACCTGAAGCTTTCTTT,CASSYSIGTGEPEAFF
15,.,TRBJ2-2,TRBV6-5,TRBD1,TGTGCCAGCAGCAACGGACAGGGGCTCGCCGGGGAGCTGTTTTTT,CASSNGQGLAGELFF
15,.,TRBJ2-7,TRBV11-2,.,TGTGCCAGCAGCTTTTTCCGGGGGGCCGGGGGTGAGCAGTACTTC,CASSFFRGAGGEQYF
16,.,TRBJ1-5,TRBV5-6,TRBD1,TGTGCCAGCAGCTTACGAACCACAGGGGGCGTTCAGCCCCAGCATTTT,CASSLRTTGGVQPQHF